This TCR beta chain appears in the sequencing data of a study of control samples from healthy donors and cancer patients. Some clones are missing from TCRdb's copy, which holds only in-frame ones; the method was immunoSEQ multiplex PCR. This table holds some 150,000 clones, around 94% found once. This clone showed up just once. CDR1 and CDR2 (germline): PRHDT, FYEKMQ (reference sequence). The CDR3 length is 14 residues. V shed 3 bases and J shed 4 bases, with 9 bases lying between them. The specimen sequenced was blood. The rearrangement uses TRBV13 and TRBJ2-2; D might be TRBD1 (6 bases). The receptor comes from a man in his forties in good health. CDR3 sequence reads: CASSFGRGTGELFF. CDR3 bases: TGTGCCAGCAGCTTTGGCAGGGGCACCGGGGAGCTGTTTTTT.